This TCR beta chain derives from a study of shared clonotypes between healthy human individuals. Study results and caveats: Sampling used blood alone; tissue repertoires probably differ. It was expected that sequencing depth would affect clonotype sharing among donors. Limited genetic and exposure-history diversity came from having few donors.

Clones were read by immunoSEQ multiplex PCR, and TCRdb kept only the in-frame ones, dropping some. The sample contains about half a million clones, roughly four fifths of which appear only once. The length of the CDR3 is 15 residues. Germline V gives CDR1 LNHNV, CDR2 YYDKDF (reference sequence). The trim removed 5 bases at V and 3 bases at J, leaving 7 bases unmatched. The table lists this clone with a few counts. The antigen remains undetermined. The donors, all of them Caucasian adults, lived in Nashville, Tennessee. The source is a woman aged 40 to 50 in good health. Some clones in this sample may be carry-over from other donors' samples. Sequencing was performed on PBMCs. This rearrangement joins TRBV15 to TRBJ2-3; 8 bases line up with TRBD1. CDR3: CATSFDRGYTDTQYF. CDR3 nucleotides: TGTGCCACCAGCTTCGACAGGGGATATACAGATACGCAGTATTTT.